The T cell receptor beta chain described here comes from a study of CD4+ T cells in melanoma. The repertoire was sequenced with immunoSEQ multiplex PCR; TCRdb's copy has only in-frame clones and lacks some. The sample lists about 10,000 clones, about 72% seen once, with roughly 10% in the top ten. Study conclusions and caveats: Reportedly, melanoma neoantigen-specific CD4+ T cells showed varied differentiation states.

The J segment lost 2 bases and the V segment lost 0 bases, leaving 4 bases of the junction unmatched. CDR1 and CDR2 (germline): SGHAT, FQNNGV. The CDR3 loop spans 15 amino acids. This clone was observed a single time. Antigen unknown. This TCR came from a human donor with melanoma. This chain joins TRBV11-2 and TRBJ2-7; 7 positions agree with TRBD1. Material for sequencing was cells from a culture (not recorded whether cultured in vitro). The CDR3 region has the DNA TGTGCCAGCAGCTTAGATTTCGACAGGGCCTACGAGCAGTACTTC. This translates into CASSLDFDRAYEQYF.